This T cell receptor (beta chain) came from a study of glioma-infiltrating T cells after dendritic cell vaccination. Study at large: Monocyte-derived dendritic cells, cultured seven days with IL-4 and GM-CSF, were pulsed with autologous tumor lysate. At biweekly intervals, patients got three intradermal dendritic cell vaccine injections. Findings and limits, study-wide: TCR clonality showed no direct relationship with survival.

Germline values: CDR1 LNHDA, CDR2 SQIVND (reference sequence). The CDR3 is made up of 13 amino acids. The V gene lost 5 bases and the J gene lost 3 bases, with 11 bases spanning the gap. Time point here: after dendritic cell vaccination, including at tumor progression/relapse. Before vaccination, two weeks after the third vaccination, and at progression, PBMC were collected. Clones were read by immunoSEQ multiplex PCR, and TCRdb kept only the in-frame ones, dropping some. Among 90,000 to 140,000 clones listed, 85% to 90% were seen once. Comment on this clone: Its antigen is currently unknown.

The genes are TRBV19 and TRBJ2-7; no definite D call. The sequence was collected from a human donor with glioblastoma. This specimen consisted of blood, obtained after dendritic cell vaccination. The CDR3 is CASSLPGSYEQYF. As DNA, the CDR3 is TGTGCCAGTAGTCTCCCAGGTAGCTACGAGCAGTACTTC.